A selection of T cell receptor beta chains follows, all from one sample in a study of blood T cell dynamics during melanoma immunotherapy. Profiled with immunoSEQ multiplex PCR; TCRdb holds only in-frame clones, not every one. The sample yields 8,000 or so clones, roughly 85% seen once. Specimen: blood, collected from a patient treated with checkpoint blockade. The source is a human donor with melanoma. CDR3s include the opening cysteine and the closing phenylalanine or tryptophan. Each record gives: J gene, clone size, V gene, D gene, CDR3 DNA, CDR3 protein. The D gene is left open where the match is weak. A row's size may be missing; if present it is once, few, many or a size class.

TRBJ1-1 | . | TRBV15 | . | TGTGCCACCACTCTCGGAGGTCGTGCAACTGAAGCTTTCTTT | CATTLGGRATEAFF
TRBJ2-7 | . | TRBV28 | . | TGTGCCAGCAGTGGACGAGCTTTAGGGGAGCAGTACTTC | CASSGRALGEQYF
TRBJ2-2 | . | TRBV6-4 | TRBD1 | TGTGCCAGCAGCGCCGGGACAGGGGACACCGGGGAGCTGTTTTTT | CASSAGTGDTGELFF
TRBJ1-6 | . | TRBV9 | . | TGTGCCAGCAGCGTAGGAGGGAGAGGGAATTCACCCCTCCACTTT | CASSVGGRGNSPLHF
TRBJ1-4 | few | TRBV27 | . | TGTGCCAGCAGGCCCCTGGGAGGGGGGCGGGAAAAACTGTTTTTT | CASRPLGGGREKLFF
TRBJ2-7 | few | TRBV6-1 | TRBD1 | TGTGCCAGCAGTGGACGGAACAGGGGTTGGGCCCCTTACGAGCAGTACTTC | CASSGRNRGWAPYEQYF
TRBJ1-3 | . | TRBV10-2 | TRBD1 | TGCGCCACCGGACAGGGTTTCTCTGGAAACACCATATATTTT | CATGQGFSGNTIYF
TRBJ2-7 | . | TRBV7-9 | . | TGTGCCAGCAGCCGATCCTACGAGCAGTACTTC | CASSRSYEQYF
TRBJ1-2 | . | TRBV5-1 | TRBD1 | TGCGCCAGCAGCCGGGACAGTAAAGAATCGTCCTATGGCTACACCTTC | CASSRDSKESSYGYTF
TRBJ2-7 | few | TRBV5-1 | TRBD1 | TGCGCCAGCAGCATGAGGGACAGGGGCGGCGAGCAGTACTTC | CASSMRDRGGEQYF
TRBJ1-5 | . | TRBV5-5 | . | TGTGCCAGCAGCTTCGGGACTGATAGCAATCAGCCCCAGCATTTT | CASSFGTDSNQPQHF
TRBJ2-7 | few | TRBV7-7 | . | TGTGCTAGCAGCGCCGGGAGTTCGAGGGAGCAGTACTTC | CASSAGSSREQYF
TRBJ1-5 | . | TRBV11-2 | . | TGTGCCAGCAGTCCGGGGGGGCCCCATCAGCCCCAGCATTTT | CASSPGGPHQPQHF
TRBJ2-6 | . | TRBV28 | . | TGTGCCAGCAGTTTCCTCGGGGCCGCTGGGGCCAACGTCCTGACTTTC | CASSFLGAAGANVLTF
TRBJ2-7 | . | TRBV29-1 | TRBD1 | TGCAGCGTCCAGGGGGTCAGCTCCTACGAGCAGTACTTC | CSVQGVSSYEQYF
TRBJ2-6 | . | TRBV1 | . | TGCACCAGCGGAACAGGGGCCCAAGGACCTGGGGCCAACGTCCTGACTTTC | CTSGTGAQGPGANVLTF
TRBJ1-4 | once | TRBV7-9 | . | TGTGCCAGCAGCGCAGGGGTCTTCGCAACTAATGAAAAACTGTTTTTT | CASSAGVFATNEKLFF
TRBJ2-7 | . | TRBV29-1 | TRBD1 | TGCAGCGTGACCACAGGGGGCACGGGCGAGCAGTACTTC | CSVTTGGTGEQYF
TRBJ1-3 | . | TRBV23-1 | TRBD1 | TGCGCCAGCAGTCGAAATAGGGGGCGAAACACCATATATTTT | CASSRNRGRNTIYF
TRBJ2-7 | . | TRBV7-9 | TRBD2 | TGTGCCAGCAGCTTTGCGGGAGTCGATGAGCAGTACTTC | CASSFAGVDEQYF